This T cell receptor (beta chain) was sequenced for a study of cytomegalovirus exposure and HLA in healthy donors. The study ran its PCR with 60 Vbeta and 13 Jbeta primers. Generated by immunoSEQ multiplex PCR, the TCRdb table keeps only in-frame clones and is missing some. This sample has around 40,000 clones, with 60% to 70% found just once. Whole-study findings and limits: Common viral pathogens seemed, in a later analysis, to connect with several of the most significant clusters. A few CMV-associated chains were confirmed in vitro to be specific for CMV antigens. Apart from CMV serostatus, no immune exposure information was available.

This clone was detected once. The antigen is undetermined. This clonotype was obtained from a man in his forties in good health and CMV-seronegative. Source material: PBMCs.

The CDR3 DNA sequence: TGTGCCAGCAGCGACAGCGGACAGTCTTATAATTCACCCCTCCACTTT. It yields the protein CASSDSGQSYNSPLHF. The chain is built from TRBV9 and TRBJ1-6; D is perhaps TRBD1 (6 bases). Germline V gives CDR1 SGDLS, CDR2 YYNGEE. V shed 3 bases and J shed 4 bases, with 14 bases lying between them. This CDR3 is 16 amino acids long. Combining the CDR3 with reference TRBV9 and TRBJ1-6 gives the whole variable domain DSGVTQTPKHLITATGQRVTLRCSPRSGDLSVYWYQQSLDQGLQFLIQYYNGEERAKGNILERFSAQQFPDLHSELNLSSLELGDSALYFCASSDSGQSYNSPLHFGNGTRLTVT.